Each of the 27 T cell receptor beta chains below was sequenced from the same sample in a study of beta chain features in type 1 diabetes. Expressed TCRB transcripts were sequenced because the isolated RNA had all been reverse transcribed beforehand. Assay used: immunoSEQ multiplex PCR; TCRdb lists only in-frame clones, some missing. Of 400,000 or so clones listed, over 9% are singletons. Their recognized antigens are unknown. The study, taken as a whole, reports: Type 1 diabetes patients had TCRB CDR3s that were shorter (moderately but significantly so) in all four CD4+ subsets.

Sequenced input: central memory CD4+ T cells from blood. These receptors originate from a man aged 30-40 years with type 1 diabetes.

This rearrangement joins TRBV18 to TRBJ1-2; TRBD1 matches at 8 bases. The germline V gene encodes CDR1 KGHSH and CDR2 LQKENI. The CDR3 spans 14 residues. J gave up 6 bases and V 2 bases, and 5 bases lay outside the gene matches. CDR3 amino acids: CASSPDTDRDGYTF. DNA for the CDR3: TGTGCCAGCTCACCAGATACGGACAGGGATGGCTACACCTTC.

This clone was seen a handful of times. The chain recombines TRBV2 with TRBJ2-4; 13 nucleotides match TRBD2. This CDR3 contains 15 residues. The V segment lost 6 bases and the J segment 4 bases; nucleotides outside the gene matches: 3. The germline V gene encodes CDR1 SNHLY and CDR2 FYNNEI. This CDR3 reads CASSRLAGGKNIQYF. CDR3 in DNA: TGTGCCAGCAGCCGACTAGCGGGAGGTAAAAACATTCAGTACTTC. Filled out from reference TRBV2 and TRBJ2-4, the complete variable domain reads EPEVTQTPSHQVTQMGQEVILRCVPISNHLYFYWYRQILGQKVEFLVSFYNNEISEKSEIFDDQFSVERPDGSNFTLKIRSTKLEDSAMYFCASSRLAGGKNIQYFGAGTRLSVL.

This clone was observed a few times. The chain carries TRBV5-4 and TRBJ2-5; D might be TRBD1 (6 bases). This CDR3 is built from 16 residues. Germline V gives CDR1 SGHNT, CDR2 YYREEE (reference sequence). V lost 6 bases and J lost 1, with 19 bases in between. CDR3 coding DNA: TGTGCCAGCACCCAGGGGCAGGGCCCCTTCCAAGAGACCCAGTACTTC. Translated, it gives CASTQGQGPFQETQYF.

This clone came up many times. This same CDR3 is encoded by further DNA sequences in the sample. V and J are TRBV5-1 and TRBJ2-3; no definite D call. Looked up from germline, CDR1 is SGHRS and CDR2 is YFSETQ. The CDR3 extends over 14 amino acids. With 2 bases removed from V and 0 bases from J, the gap between germline ends came to 7 bases. The CDR3, as DNA: TGCGCCAGCAGCTTACCCGCTAGCACAGATACGCAGTATTTT. As protein: CASSLPASTDTQYF.

This clone was seen more than once but under ten times. The rearrangement joins TRBV28 to TRBJ2-1; 7 bases align to TRBD2. The CDR3 is 16 residues long. From germline, CDR1 is MDHEN and CDR2 SYDVKM. The V and J ends lost 1 base and 4 bases, in that order; junction bases with no gene match: 7. The CDR3 protein is CASSLSGSGQYNEQFF. Written as DNA, the CDR3 is TGTGCCAGCAGTTTATCGGGTAGCGGGCAGTACAATGAGCAGTTCTTC.

V usage is TRBV5-1 and J usage is TRBJ2-2, with D maybe TRBD2 (5 bases). In germline, CDR1 is SGHRS, CDR2 YFSETQ. V was cut by 4 bases and J by 0 bases, with 7 bases left in between. The CDR3 is made up of 14 amino acids. The CDR3 sequence: CASSGGPNTGELFF. CDR3 DNA sequence: TGCGCCAGCAGCGGCGGGCCGAACACCGGGGAGCTGTTTTTT.

The V call is TRBV5-8, the J call TRBJ1-5; D gene uncertain. The CDR3 contains 12 residues. V was clipped by 3 bases and J by 5 bases, with 6 bases between them. Germline CDR1 SGHTS, CDR2 YDEGEE. CDR3 nucleotides: TGTGCCAGCAGCTACGAGTATCAGCCCCAGCATTTT. It is translated as CASSYEYQPQHF.

This clone showed up many times. The V call is TRBV5-1, the J call TRBJ2-3; 8 nucleotides align to TRBD1. The trim removed 5 bases at V and 0 bases at J, leaving 8 bases unmatched. Germline V gene sequence: CDR1 SGHRS, CDR2 YFSETQ. The CDR3 consists of 16 residues. The CDR3 DNA follows: TGCGCCAGCAGTCAGCAGGGGGCTTCTAGCACAGATACGCAGTATTTT. This codes for CASSQQGASSTDTQYF.

The gene calls are TRBV9 and TRBJ2-1, with TRBD2 identical over 9 bases. This CDR3 is 15 amino acids long. After removal of 3 bases from V and 0 bases from J, the junction contained 1 base not matched to a gene. CDR1 is SGDLS, CDR2 YYNGEE, per germline. CDR3 sequence: CASSGSGSSYNEQFF. Here the CDR3 DNA reads TGTGCCAGCAGCGGTAGCGGGAGCTCCTACAATGAGCAGTTCTTC.

To note about this clone: Other nucleotide sequences in the sample specify the same CDR3. The gene calls are TRBV6-5 and TRBJ2-7; 7 nucleotides agree with TRBD1. V lost 0 bases, J lost 0 bases, and 2 bases stayed unmatched. This CDR3 has 15 residues. The germline V gene has CDR1 MNHEY and CDR2 SVGAGI. The CDR3 DNA reads TGTGCCAGCAGTTACTCAAACAGGGGCTCCTACGAGCAGTACTTC. Protein sequence: CASSYSNRGSYEQYF.

This clone has a handful of counts. Other nucleotide sequences from this sample produce the same CDR3. The chain recombines TRBV19 with TRBJ2-7, with D maybe TRBD2 (6 bases). This CDR3 is 16 amino acids long. V was trimmed by 1 base and J by 0 bases, leaving 13 bases between them. Germline loops: CDR1 LNHDA, CDR2 SQIVND (reference sequence). Here the CDR3 reads CASSIGLAGLSYEQYF. CDR3 DNA sequence: TGTGCCAGTAGTATAGGTTTGGCGGGACTCTCCTACGAGCAGTACTTC.

The J gene is TRBJ2-1, the V gene TRBV4-1; D gene unclear. Per germline, CDR1 MGHRA and CDR2 YSYEKL. This CDR3 comprises 17 residues. Trimming pared 4 bases from V and 8 bases from J, leaving 24 bases between. The CDR3 nucleotides are TGCGCCAGCAGCCCCCCACCCTCGGCACCAAGGTTGCATGAGCAGTTCTTC. Its protein product is CASSPPPSAPRLHEQFF.

This clone appeared a few times. The chain employs TRBV6-5 and TRBJ2-2; no clear D. Deletions cut 6 bases from V and 1 base from J, with 3 bases between. CDR1 is MNHEY, CDR2 SVGAGI, per germline. This CDR3 spans 12 amino acids. CDR3 sequence reads: CASSENTGELFF. In DNA form, the CDR3 reads TGTGCCAGCAGCGAGAACACCGGGGAGCTGTTTTTT.

This rearrangement joins TRBV19 to TRBJ1-4; possibly TRBD1 for D (5 bases). With 7 bases removed from V and 3 bases from J, the gap between germline ends came to 12 bases. Germline V CDR1 and CDR2: LNHDA, SQIVND (reference sequence). This CDR3 region has 14 residues. CDR3 sequence (DNA): TGTGCCAGTAATCCGCGGGGGGCTAATGAAAAACTGTTTTTT. Protein: CASNPRGANEKLFF. Using reference TRBV19 and TRBJ1-4 for the parts outside the CDR3, the full variable domain is DGGITQSPKYLFRKEGQNVTLSCEQNLNHDAMYWYRQDPGQGLRLIYYSQIVNDFQKGDIAEGYSVSREKKESFPLTVTSAQKNPTAFYLCASNPRGANEKLFFGSGTQLSVL.

The chain links TRBV6-5 to TRBJ2-3; tentative D call: TRBD2 (6 bases). The CDR3 extends over 14 amino acids. The germline gives CDR1 MNHEY, CDR2 SVGAGI. Trimming removed 8 bases at V and 1 base at J, with 13 bases between. DNA for the CDR3: TGTGCCAGCGCCTCCGGGACTGGCACAGATACGCAGTATTTT. This gives the protein CASASGTGTDTQYF.

This clone was detected only a few times. The chain is built from TRBV4-2 and TRBJ1-2; unclear D gene. There are 15 residues in the CDR3. CDR1 and CDR2 (germline): LGHNA, YNFKEQ. The V and J ends lost 3 bases and 2 bases respectively, with 13 bases between them. CDR3 bases: TGTGCCAGCAGCCACGAAGGAGGGAGGAACTATGGCTACACCTTC. This encodes CASSHEGGRNYGYTF.

V usage is TRBV7-2 and J usage is TRBJ2-1; possible D gene TRBD1, 6 bases. V dropped 5 bases and J dropped 12 bases, with 17 bases sitting between them. Germline assignment: CDR1 SGHTA and CDR2 FQGNSA. This CDR3 has 13 amino acids. The CDR3 region is CASSIDIQGLQFF. In DNA, the CDR3 is TGTGCCAGCAGCATTGATATCCAGGGGTTGCAGTTCTTC.

This clone was seen only a few times. The gene calls are TRBV29-1 and TRBJ1-5; 7 bases match TRBD1. After removal of 5 bases from V and 1 base from J, the junction contained 8 bases not matched to a gene. Germline V gene lookup returns CDR1 SQVTM and CDR2 ANQGSEA. The CDR3 is made up of 15 amino acids. CDR3 DNA sequence: TGCAGCGTTCAAAAAGGGGGCGCGAGCAATCAGCCCCAGCATTTT. Translation: CSVQKGGASNQPQHF.

This clone was seen repeatedly, ten times or more. The chain recombines TRBV11-2 with TRBJ2-1, with TRBD2 identical over 7 bases. Trimming at V came to 1 base and at J to 10 bases, leaving 10 bases not matched to a gene. The CDR3 loop spans 15 amino acids. Germline V gene sequence: CDR1 SGHAT, CDR2 FQNNGV. The CDR3 reads CASSLAGGTFREQFF. The DNA for the CDR3 is TGTGCCAGCAGCTTAGCGGGAGGCACGTTTCGAGAGCAGTTCTTC.

This clone was seen a handful of times. This chain connects TRBV30 to TRBJ1-2; the match to TRBD1 covers 7 bases. Per germline, CDR1 GTSNPN and CDR2 SVGIG (reference sequence). Trimming took 7 bases from V and 3 from J; bases not matched to a gene: 2. CDR3 length: 11 residues. This chain's CDR3 is CASGTDYGYTF. DNA for the CDR3: TGTGCCTCGGGGACAGACTATGGCTACACCTTC.

The chain's CDR3 is CASSLDRGAHNEQFF. The CDR3 coding sequence is TGTGCCAGCAGCTTAGACAGGGGGGCCCACAATGAGCAGTTCTTC. The J gene is TRBJ2-1, the V gene TRBV7-9, with TRBD1 matching 8 bases. The V segment lost 1 base and the J segment 5 bases; nucleotides outside the gene matches: 4. The V gene's germline CDR1 is SEHNR and CDR2 FQNEAQ (reference sequence). This CDR3 is built from 15 residues.

The chain links TRBV5-4 to TRBJ1-2, with D perhaps TRBD1 (6 bases). The CDR3 runs to 14 residues. Trimming shortened V by 5 bases and J by 4 bases, and 15 bases separated the two germline ends. The germline V gene encodes CDR1 SGHNT and CDR2 YYREEE (reference sequence). The CDR3 sequence is CASSSSRGGYGYTF. In DNA form, the CDR3 reads TGTGCCAGCAGTAGTAGCAGGGGCGGCTATGGCTACACCTTC.

This clone occurred many times. The chain employs TRBV7-9 and TRBJ2-4; D is unclear. V gave up 3 bases and J gave up 9 bases, with 9 bases separating them. CDR3 length: 12 residues. CDR1 SEHNR and CDR2 FQNEAQ come from the germline V gene (reference sequence). The CDR3 sequence is CASSFDLGIQYF. DNA for the CDR3: TGTGCCAGCAGCTTCGACCTGGGCATTCAGTACTTC.

This clone has a handful of counts. This chain uses TRBV7-6 with TRBJ1-1; no reliable D call. This CDR3 spans 15 amino acids. Germline values: CDR1 SGHVS, CDR2 FNYEAQ. V was cut by 1 base and J by 0 bases, with 9 bases left in between. CDR3 sequence (DNA): TGTGCCAGCAGCTTAGTCGGAGGCGTGAACACTGAAGCTTTCTTT. This encodes CASSLVGGVNTEAFF.

The table lists this clone with many counts. V gene TRBV18 combines with J gene TRBJ1-5; the D gene is possibly TRBD1 (6 bases). The CDR3 is 15 amino acids. V was clipped by 4 bases and J by 5 bases, with 15 bases between them. Germline CDR1 and CDR2: KGHSH and LQKENI. The CDR3 reads CASSQTYRDHQPQHF. CDR3 DNA: TGTGCCAGCTCACAGACATACAGGGACCATCAGCCCCAGCATTTT.

This clone came up a few times. The chain has TRBV9 and TRBJ2-2; D gene uncertain. In germline, CDR1 is SGDLS, CDR2 YYNGEE. The CDR3 length is 14 residues. V was trimmed by 4 bases and J by 4 bases, leaving 11 bases between them. The CDR3 loop is CASSPPASTGELFF. CDR3 bases: TGTGCCAGCAGCCCTCCTGCAAGCACCGGGGAGCTGTTTTTT.

This clone appeared a few times. The chain combines TRBV7-2 with TRBJ2-1, with D unresolved. Germline lookup yields CDR1 SGHTA and CDR2 FQGNSA. The CDR3 contains 15 residues. Trimming took 3 bases from V and 8 from J, leaving 17 bases between them. CDR3 sequence (DNA): TGTGCCAGCAGCTTCAGGAAGTCCGTCACAGATGAGCAGTTCTTC. Amino acids: CASSFRKSVTDEQFF.